This note documents a single TCR beta chain sequence. Antigen: not known. PCR was performed a second time for about 6 to 11 cycles using a sample-barcoded 5' primer and a J-beta primer mix. Each CDR3 protein gets one entry after TCRdb re-called the 5' RACE reads with MiXCR. The sample lists 800,000 or so distinct CDR3 sequences, roughly 25% occurring once. From germline, CDR1 is SGDLS and CDR2 YYNGEE. CDR3 length: 15 amino acids. V was trimmed by 0 bases and J by 1 base, leaving 10 bases between them. The record originates from a study of blood T cells in healthy people across ages. Study-level background: About one barcoded beta molecule per two T cells was captured by template switching.

Study conclusions and caveats: Roughly linear age-related decline in beta diversity appeared, significant by age around 36. Unknown CMV status may confound age-related changes in expanded clones.

Another study also made use of these data, one on T cells of mothers and their children.

The sequenced sample was blood. V and J are TRBV9 and TRBJ2-5; possible D gene TRBD2, 6 bases. This clonotype was obtained from a boy aged 5-17 years in good health. CDR3 DNA sequence: TGTGCCAGCAGCGTAGGAACTAGCCGCCAAGAGACCCAGTACTTC. This sequence encodes CASSVGTSRQETQYF.